This T cell receptor beta chain is drawn from a study of T cells in Graves' hyperthyroidism and ophthalmopathy. Findings of the study overall: Ophthalmopathy was model-predicted a median about 7.1 months pre-onset. Ophthalmopathy was told apart from stable hyperthyroidism by a 13 V-J model.

Germline V lookup: CDR1 LNHNV, CDR2 YYDKDF (reference sequence). V was pared by 0 bases and J by 2 bases, with 5 bases of the junction left unmatched. There are 18 residues in the CDR3. RNA transcripts served as the template for amplifying TCR beta CDR3 regions. The TCR CDR3 was amplified in a first-round RT-PCR using the HTBI primer set. MiXCR, run by TCRdb on the multiplex PCR reads, gives a single entry per CDR3 protein. In the table there are about 600,000 distinct CDR3 sequences, about a sixth of which are singletons. This clonotype has only a few counts. Its antigen is undetermined. The V gene is TRBV15, the J gene TRBJ2-6, with 9 bases aligning to TRBD1. The receptor comes from a woman in her thirties or forties with Graves' ophthalmopathy. Sequenced input: blood. This CDR3 reads CATSREGQGYAGANVLTF. Written as DNA, the CDR3 is TGTGCCACCAGCAGAGAGGGACAGGGCTACGCTGGGGCCAACGTCCTGACTTTC.